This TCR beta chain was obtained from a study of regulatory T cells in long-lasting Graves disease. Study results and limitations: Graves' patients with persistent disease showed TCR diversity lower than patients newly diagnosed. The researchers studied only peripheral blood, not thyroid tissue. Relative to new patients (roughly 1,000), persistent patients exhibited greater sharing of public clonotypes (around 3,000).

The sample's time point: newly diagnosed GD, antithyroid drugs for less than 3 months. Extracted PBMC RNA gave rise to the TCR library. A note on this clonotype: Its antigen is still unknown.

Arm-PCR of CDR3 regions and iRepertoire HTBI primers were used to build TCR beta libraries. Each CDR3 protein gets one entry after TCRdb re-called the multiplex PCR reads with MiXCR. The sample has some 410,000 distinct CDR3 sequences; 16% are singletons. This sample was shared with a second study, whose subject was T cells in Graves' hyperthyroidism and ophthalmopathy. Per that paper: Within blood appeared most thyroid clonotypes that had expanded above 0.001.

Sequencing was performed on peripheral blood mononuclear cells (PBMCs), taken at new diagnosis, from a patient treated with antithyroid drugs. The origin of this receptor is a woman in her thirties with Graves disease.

Written as DNA, the CDR3 is TGCAGTGCTAGAGTACAGGAGAGCACAGATACGCAGTATTTT. Protein sequence: CSARVQESTDTQYF. The rearrangement links TRBV20-1 to TRBJ2-3, with D possibly TRBD1 on 5 matching bases. This CDR3 region has 14 residues. V gave up 1 base and J gave up 0 bases, with 8 bases separating them. Germline V gene sequence: CDR1 DFQATT, CDR2 SNEGSKA (reference sequence).